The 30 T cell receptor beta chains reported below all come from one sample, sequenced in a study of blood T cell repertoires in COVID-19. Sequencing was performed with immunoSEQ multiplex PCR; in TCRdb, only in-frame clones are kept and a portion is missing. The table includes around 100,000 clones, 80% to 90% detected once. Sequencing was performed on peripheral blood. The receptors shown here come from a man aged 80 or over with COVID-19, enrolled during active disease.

As DNA, the CDR3 is TGTGCCAGCTCACCAAAGGCGGTGGGCGGGAGCTCTGGAAACACCATATATTTT. It codes for CASSPKAVGGSSGNTIYF. The chain links TRBV18 to TRBJ1-3; no clear D. The germline V gene encodes CDR1 KGHSH and CDR2 LQKENI. The CDR3 consists of 18 residues. Trimming shortened V by 2 bases and J by 0 bases, and 17 bases separated the two germline ends.

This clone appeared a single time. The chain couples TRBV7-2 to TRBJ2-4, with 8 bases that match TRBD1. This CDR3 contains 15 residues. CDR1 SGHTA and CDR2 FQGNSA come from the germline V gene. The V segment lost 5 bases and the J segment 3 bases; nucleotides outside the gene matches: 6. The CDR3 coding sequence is TGTGCCAGCAGCCTGACAGGGGTCGACAAAAACATTCAGTACTTC. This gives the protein CASSLTGVDKNIQYF.

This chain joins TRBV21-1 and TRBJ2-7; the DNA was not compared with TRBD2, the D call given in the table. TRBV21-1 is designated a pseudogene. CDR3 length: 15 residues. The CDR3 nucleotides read TGTGCCAGCAGCAAACGGGGGGGGCCAGCCTACGAGCAGTACTTC. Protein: CASSKRGGPAYEQYF.

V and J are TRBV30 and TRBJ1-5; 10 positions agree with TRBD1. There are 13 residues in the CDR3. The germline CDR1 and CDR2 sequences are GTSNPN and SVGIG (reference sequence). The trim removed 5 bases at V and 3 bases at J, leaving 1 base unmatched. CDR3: CAWGTGDNQPQHF. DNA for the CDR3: TGTGCCTGGGGGACAGGGGACAATCAGCCCCAGCATTTT.

CDR3: CASSQERESYGYTF. The CDR3 nucleotides read TGCGCCAGCAGCCAAGAGAGGGAAAGCTATGGCTACACCTTC. J is TRBJ1-2 and V is TRBV4-1; D uncertain. The V end was cut by 0 bases, the J end by 4 bases, with 9 bases between. Germline V gene data show CDR1 as MGHRA and CDR2 as YSYEKL. The CDR3 has 14 residues.

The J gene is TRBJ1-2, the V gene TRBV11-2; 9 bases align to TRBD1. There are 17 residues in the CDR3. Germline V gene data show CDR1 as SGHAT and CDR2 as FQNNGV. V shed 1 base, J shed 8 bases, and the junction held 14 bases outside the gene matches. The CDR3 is CASSLAGQGQGYGGYTF. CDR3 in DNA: TGTGCCAGCAGCTTAGCAGGACAGGGGCAAGGTTACGGCGGCTACACCTTC. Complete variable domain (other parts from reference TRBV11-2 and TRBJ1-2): EAGVAQSPRYKIIEKRQSVAFWCNPISGHATLYWYQQILGQGPKLLIQFQNNGVVDDSQLPKDRFSAERLKGVDSTLKIQPAKLEDSAVYLCASSLAGQGQGYGGYTFGSGTRLTVV.

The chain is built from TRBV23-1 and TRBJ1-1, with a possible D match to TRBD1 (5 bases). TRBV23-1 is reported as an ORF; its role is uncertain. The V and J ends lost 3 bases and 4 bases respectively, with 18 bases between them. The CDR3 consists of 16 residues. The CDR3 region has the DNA TGCGCCAGCAGTCAGAGCATCAGGCAGGGTCGCACTGAAGCTTTCTTT. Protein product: CASSQSIRQGRTEAFF.

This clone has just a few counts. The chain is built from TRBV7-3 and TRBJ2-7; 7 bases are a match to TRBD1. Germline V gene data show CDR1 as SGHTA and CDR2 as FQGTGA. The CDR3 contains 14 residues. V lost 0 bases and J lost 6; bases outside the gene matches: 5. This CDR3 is CASSLTGGTGEQYF. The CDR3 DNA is TGTGCCAGCAGCTTAACAGGGGGCACAGGCGAGCAGTACTTC.

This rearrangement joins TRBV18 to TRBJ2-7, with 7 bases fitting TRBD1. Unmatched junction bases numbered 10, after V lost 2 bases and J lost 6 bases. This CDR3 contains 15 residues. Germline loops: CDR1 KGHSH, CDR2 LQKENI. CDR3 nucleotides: TGTGCCAGCTCACCAGCCACAGGGGCCCTAACCGAGCAGTACTTC. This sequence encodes CASSPATGALTEQYF.

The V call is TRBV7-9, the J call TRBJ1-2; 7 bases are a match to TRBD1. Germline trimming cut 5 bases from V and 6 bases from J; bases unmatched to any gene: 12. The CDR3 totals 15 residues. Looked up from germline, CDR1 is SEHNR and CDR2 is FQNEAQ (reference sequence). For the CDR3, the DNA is TGTGCCAGCAGCGTATATTCCGGGACAGAAGATGGCTACACCTTC. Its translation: CASSVYSGTEDGYTF. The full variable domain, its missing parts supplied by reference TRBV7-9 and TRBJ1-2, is DTGVSQNPRHKITKRGQNVTFRCDPISEHNRLYWYRQTLGQGPEFLTYFQNEAQLEKSRLLSDRFSAERPKGSFSTLEIQRTEQGDSAMYLCASSVYSGTEDGYTFGSGTRLTVV.

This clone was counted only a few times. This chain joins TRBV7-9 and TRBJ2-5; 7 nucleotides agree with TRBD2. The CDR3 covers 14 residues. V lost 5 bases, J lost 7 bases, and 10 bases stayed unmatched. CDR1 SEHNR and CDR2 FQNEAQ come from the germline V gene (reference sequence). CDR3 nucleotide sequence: TGTGCCAGCAGCCCGGGGGGTCTAGGGAGGACCCAGTACTTC. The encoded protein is CASSPGGLGRTQYF.

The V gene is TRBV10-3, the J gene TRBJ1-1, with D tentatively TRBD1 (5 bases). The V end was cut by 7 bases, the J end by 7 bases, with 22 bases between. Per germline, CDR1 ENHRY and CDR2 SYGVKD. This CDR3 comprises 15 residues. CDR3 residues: CAINDPGGAANEAFF. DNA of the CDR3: TGTGCCATCAACGATCCAGGCGGGGCGGCGAATGAAGCTTTCTTT.

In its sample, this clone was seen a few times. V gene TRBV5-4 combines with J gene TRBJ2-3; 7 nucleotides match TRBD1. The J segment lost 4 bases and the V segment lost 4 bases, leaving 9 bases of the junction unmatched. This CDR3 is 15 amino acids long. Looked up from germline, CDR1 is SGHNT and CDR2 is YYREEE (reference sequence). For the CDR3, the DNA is TGTGCCAGCAGCCCGGACAGGCGGCTGGCAGATACGCAGTATTTT. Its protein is CASSPDRRLADTQYF.

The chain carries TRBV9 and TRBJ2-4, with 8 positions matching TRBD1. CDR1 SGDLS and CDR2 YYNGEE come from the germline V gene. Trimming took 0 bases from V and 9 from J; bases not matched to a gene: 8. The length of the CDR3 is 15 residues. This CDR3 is CASSVVPDRGGIQYF. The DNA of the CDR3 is TGTGCCAGCAGCGTAGTGCCCGACAGGGGAGGCATTCAGTACTTC.

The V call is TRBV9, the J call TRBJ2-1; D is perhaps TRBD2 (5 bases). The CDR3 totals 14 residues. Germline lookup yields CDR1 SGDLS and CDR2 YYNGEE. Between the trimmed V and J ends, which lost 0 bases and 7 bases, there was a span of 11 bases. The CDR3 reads CASSVVSRGNEQFF. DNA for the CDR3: TGTGCCAGCAGCGTAGTATCTAGAGGGAATGAGCAGTTCTTC.

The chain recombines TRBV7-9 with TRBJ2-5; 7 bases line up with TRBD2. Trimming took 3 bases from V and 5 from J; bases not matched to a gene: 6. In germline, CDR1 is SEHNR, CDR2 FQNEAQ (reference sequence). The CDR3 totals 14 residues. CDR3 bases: TGTGCCAGCAGCTTTGGGGGGGTCCGGGAGACCCAGTACTTC. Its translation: CASSFGGVRETQYF.

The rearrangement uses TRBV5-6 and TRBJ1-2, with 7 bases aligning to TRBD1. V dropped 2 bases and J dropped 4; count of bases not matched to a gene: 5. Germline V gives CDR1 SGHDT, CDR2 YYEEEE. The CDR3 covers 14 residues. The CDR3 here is CASSFLDRRYGYTF. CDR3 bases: TGTGCCAGCAGCTTTTTGGACAGGCGCTATGGCTACACCTTC.

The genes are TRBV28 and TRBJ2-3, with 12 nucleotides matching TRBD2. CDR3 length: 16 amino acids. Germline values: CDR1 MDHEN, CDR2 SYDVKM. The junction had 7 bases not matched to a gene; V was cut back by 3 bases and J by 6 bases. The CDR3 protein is CASSLPSGGARDTQYF. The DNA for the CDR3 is TGTGCCAGCAGTTTGCCTAGCGGGGGGGCCCGGGATACGCAGTATTTT.

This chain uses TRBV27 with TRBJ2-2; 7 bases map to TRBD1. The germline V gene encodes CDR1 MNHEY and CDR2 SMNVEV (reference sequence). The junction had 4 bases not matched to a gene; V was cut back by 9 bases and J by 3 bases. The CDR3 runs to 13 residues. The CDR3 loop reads CARGTEDTGELFF. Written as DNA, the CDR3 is TGTGCCAGAGGGACAGAAGACACCGGGGAGCTGTTTTTT.

For the CDR3, the DNA is TGTGCCAGCAGCTTACGGCAAGCGGGGGGGAGCTCCTACAATGAGCAGTTCTTC. Amino acid sequence: CASSLRQAGGSSYNEQFF. The V call is TRBV7-2, the J call TRBJ2-1; 10 nucleotides align to TRBD2. CDR1 and CDR2 from the germline V gene are SGHTA and FQGNSA. V shed 2 bases, J shed 0 bases, and the junction held 7 bases outside the gene matches. This CDR3 is 18 amino acids long.

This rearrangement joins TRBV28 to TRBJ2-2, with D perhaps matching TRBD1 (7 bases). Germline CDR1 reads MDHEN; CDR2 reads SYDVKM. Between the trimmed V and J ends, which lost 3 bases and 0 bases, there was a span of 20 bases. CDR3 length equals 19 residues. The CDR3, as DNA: TGTGCCAGCAGTTTGGAGGGACAGTTGCTTGTCCCGAACACCGGGGAGCTGTTTTTT. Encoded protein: CASSLEGQLLVPNTGELFF.

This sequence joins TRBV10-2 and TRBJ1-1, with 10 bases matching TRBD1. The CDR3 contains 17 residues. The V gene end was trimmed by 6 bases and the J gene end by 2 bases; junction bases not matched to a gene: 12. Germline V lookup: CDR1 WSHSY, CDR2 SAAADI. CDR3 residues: CASRERRTGGKNTEAFF. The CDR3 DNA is TGCGCCAGCAGAGAAAGGAGGACAGGGGGAAAAAACACTGAAGCTTTCTTT.

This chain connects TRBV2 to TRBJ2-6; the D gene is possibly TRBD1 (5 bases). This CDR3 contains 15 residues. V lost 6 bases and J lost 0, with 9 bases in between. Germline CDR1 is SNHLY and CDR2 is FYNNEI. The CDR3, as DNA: TGTGCCAGCAGGAAAGACAGCTCTGGGGCCAACGTCCTGACTTTC. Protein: CASRKDSSGANVLTF.

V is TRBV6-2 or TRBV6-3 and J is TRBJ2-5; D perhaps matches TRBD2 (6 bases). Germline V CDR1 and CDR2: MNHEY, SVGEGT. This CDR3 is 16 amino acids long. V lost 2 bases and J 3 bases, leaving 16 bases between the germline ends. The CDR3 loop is CASSYGPRGLEETQYF. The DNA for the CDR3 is TGTGCCAGCAGTTACGGTCCGCGGGGCTTGGAAGAGACCCAGTACTTC.

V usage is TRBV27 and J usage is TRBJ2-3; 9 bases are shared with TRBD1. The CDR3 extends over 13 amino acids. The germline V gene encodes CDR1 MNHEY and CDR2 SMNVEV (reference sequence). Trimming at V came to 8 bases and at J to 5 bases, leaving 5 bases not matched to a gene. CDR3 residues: CASPGQGVDTQYF. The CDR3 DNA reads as TGTGCCAGCCCGGGACAGGGAGTAGATACGCAGTATTTT.

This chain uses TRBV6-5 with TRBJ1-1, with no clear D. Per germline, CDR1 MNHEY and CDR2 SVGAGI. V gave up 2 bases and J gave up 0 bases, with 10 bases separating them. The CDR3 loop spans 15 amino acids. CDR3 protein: CASSYSPTVNTEAFF. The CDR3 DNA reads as TGTGCCAGCAGTTACAGCCCAACAGTGAACACTGAAGCTTTCTTT.

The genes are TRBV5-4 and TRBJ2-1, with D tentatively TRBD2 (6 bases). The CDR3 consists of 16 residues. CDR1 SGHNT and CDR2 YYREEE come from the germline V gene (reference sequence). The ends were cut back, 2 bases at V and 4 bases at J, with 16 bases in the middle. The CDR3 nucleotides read TGTGCCAGCAGCTTCGGACCACATGGGGGGTACAATGAGCAGTTCTTC. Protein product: CASSFGPHGGYNEQFF.

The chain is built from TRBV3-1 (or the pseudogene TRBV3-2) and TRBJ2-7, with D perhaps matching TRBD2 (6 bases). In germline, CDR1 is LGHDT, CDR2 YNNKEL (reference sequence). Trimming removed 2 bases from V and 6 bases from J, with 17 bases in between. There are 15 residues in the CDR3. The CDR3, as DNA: TGTGCCAGCAGCCAAATACGGGAGAGCGGTCCCGAGCAGTACTTC. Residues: CASSQIRESGPEQYF.

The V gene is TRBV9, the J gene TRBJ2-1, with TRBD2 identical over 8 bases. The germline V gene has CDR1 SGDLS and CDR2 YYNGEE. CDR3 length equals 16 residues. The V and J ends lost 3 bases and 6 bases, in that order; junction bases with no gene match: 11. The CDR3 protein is CASSAAFSGIPNEQFF. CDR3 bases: TGTGCCAGCAGCGCCGCCTTTAGCGGGATCCCCAATGAGCAGTTCTTC. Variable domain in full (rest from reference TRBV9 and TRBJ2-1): DSGVTQTPKHLITATGQRVTLRCSPRSGDLSVYWYQQSLDQGLQFLIQYYNGEERAKGNILERFSAQQFPDLHSELNLSSLELGDSALYFCASSAAFSGIPNEQFFGPGTRLTVL.

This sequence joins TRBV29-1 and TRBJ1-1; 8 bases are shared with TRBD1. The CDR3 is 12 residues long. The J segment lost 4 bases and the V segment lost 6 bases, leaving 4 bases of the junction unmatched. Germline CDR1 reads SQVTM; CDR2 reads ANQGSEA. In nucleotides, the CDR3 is TGCAGCGTAGAACAGGGGGTCACTGAAGCTTTCTTT. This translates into CSVEQGVTEAFF.